What follows are 2 T cell receptor beta chains derived from one specimen sequenced in a study of siplizumab effects on memory and regulatory T cells. The table came from immunoSEQ multiplex PCR; TCRdb's copy has only in-frame clones and leaves some out. This table holds 80,000 to 130,000 clones, roughly 94% found once. The source material was Tregs sorted from blood. The receptors were gathered from a human donor in good health.

The rearrangement links TRBV7-8 to TRBJ2-7; no clear D. Germline V gives CDR1 SGHVS, CDR2 FQNEAQ. The ends were cut back, 6 bases at V and 3 bases at J, with 6 bases in the middle. This CDR3 has 11 residues. CDR3 coding DNA: TGTGCCAGCAGTTCATACTACGAGCAGTACTTC. This sequence encodes CASSSYYEQYF.

The V and J genes are TRBV10-3 and TRBJ1-2; no reliable D call. CDR1 is ENHRY, CDR2 SYGVKD, per germline. V was trimmed by 2 bases and J by 9 bases, leaving 7 bases between them. This CDR3 has 11 amino acids. The CDR3 sequence is CAISEIYRYTF. CDR3 sequence (DNA): TGTGCCATCAGTGAGATATATCGCTACACCTTC.